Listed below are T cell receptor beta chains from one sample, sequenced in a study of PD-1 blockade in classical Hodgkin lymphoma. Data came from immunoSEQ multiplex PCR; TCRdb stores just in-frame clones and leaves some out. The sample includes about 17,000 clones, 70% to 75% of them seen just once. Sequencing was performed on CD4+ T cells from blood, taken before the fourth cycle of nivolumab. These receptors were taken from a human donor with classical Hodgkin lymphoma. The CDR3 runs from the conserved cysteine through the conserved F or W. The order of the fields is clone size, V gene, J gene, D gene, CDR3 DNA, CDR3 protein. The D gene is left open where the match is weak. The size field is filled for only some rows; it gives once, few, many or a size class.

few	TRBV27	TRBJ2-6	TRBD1	TGTGCCAGCAGTCTAGGACAGGGGGCTGGGGCCAACGTCCTGACTTTC	CASSLGQGAGANVLTF
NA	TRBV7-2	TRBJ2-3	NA	TGTGCCAGCAGCTTAAGAGGTGGGAGGTCTAGCACAGATACGCAGTATTTT	CASSLRGGRSSTDTQYF
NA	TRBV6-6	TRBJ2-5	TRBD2	TGTGCCAGCAGTTACTCGGGGGGGATGGAGACCCAGTACTTC	CASSYSGGMETQYF
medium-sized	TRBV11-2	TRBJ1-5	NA	TGTGCCAGCAGCTTAGGAGGGGGGAGCAATCAGCCCCAGCATTTT	CASSLGGGSNQPQHF
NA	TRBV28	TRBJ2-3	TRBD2	TGTGCCAGCAGTTTAGCGGGAGGGGTCCATACGCAGTATTTT	CASSLAGGVHTQYF
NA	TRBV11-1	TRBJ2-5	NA	TGTGCCAGCAGCAAAAACGGGCTCGCGGGGGAGACCCAGTACTTC	CASSKNGLAGETQYF
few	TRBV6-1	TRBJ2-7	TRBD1	TGTGCCAGCCTCCGGGACAGGGGGTCCTACGAGCAGTACTTC	CASLRDRGSYEQYF
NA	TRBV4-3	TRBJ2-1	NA	TGCGCCAGCAGCCAAGATGGAGGGGACTACAATGAGCAGTTCTTC	CASSQDGGDYNEQFF
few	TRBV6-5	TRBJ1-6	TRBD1	TGTGCCAGCAGTTACACGACAGGGGAGGATTCACCCCTCCACTTT	CASSYTTGEDSPLHF
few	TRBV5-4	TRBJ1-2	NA	TGTGCCAGCAGCCCGTCAGTTGCCGTGGACTATGGCTACACCTTC	CASSPSVAVDYGYTF
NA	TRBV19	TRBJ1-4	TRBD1	TGTGCCAGTACTACGGGACAGGGAGGGGGAGAAAAACTGTTTTTT	CASTTGQGGGEKLFF
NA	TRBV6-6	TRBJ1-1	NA	TGTGCCAGCAGCCGCACAGGAGAGAACACTGAAGCTTTCTTT	CASSRTGENTEAFF
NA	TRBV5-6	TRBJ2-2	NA	TGTGCCAGCAGCTTACGACGTCGGGGGCGCGGCACCGGGGAGCTGTTTTTT	CASSLRRRGRGTGELFF
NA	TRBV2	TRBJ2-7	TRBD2	TGTGCCAGCAGAAGCGGGGGGACCTCCTACGAGCAGTACTTC	CASRSGGTSYEQYF
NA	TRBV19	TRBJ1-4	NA	TGTGCCAGTACCGCGTTTCGAGATGGGAATGAAAAACTGTTTTTT	CASTAFRDGNEKLFF
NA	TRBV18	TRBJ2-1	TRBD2	TGTGCCAGCTCACCTAGGATCCCGGGACTAGCGAAAGACAATGAGCAGTTCTTC	CASSPRIPGLAKDNEQFF
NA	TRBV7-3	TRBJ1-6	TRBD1	TGTGCCAGCAGACAGGGGGAATCACCCCTCCACTTT	CASRQGESPLHF
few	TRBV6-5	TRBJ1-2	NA	TGTGCCAGCAGTTACCGGACAGCAAACTATGGCTACACCTTC	CASSYRTANYGYTF
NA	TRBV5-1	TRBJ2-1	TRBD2	TGCGCCAGCAGCTTGAGGCCTAGCGGGGAATACTACAATGAGCAGTTCTTC	CASSLRPSGEYYNEQFF
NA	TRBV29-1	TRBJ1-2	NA	TGCAGCGTTGAGGGGGGATCAAGGAACTATGGCTACACCTTC	CSVEGGSRNYGYTF
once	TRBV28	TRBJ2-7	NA	TGTGCCAGCAGTCCACCCCCCGGTCGGGAGCAGTACTTC	CASSPPPGREQYF
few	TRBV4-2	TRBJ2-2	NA	TGTGCCAGCAGCCAAGATTTGACCGTCACCGGGGAGCTGTTTTTT	CASSQDLTVTGELFF
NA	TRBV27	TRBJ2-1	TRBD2	TGTGCCAGCAGTATCGGACTAGCGGACTACAATGAGCAGTTCTTC	CASSIGLADYNEQFF
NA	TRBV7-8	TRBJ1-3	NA	TGTGCCAGCAGCTTATACAGGGAAAGCTCTGGAAACACCATATATTTT	CASSLYRESSGNTIYF
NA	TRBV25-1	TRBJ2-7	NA	TGTGCCAGCACGCGCTCCACCTCCTACGAGCAGTACTTC	CASTRSTSYEQYF
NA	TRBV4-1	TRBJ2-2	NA	TGCGCCAGCAGCCGCCAGGAGGCCACCGGGGAGCTGTTTTTT	CASSRQEATGELFF
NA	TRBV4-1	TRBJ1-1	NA	TGCGCCAGCAGCCAAGAATATACAGCGAACACTGAAGCTTTCTTT	CASSQEYTANTEAFF
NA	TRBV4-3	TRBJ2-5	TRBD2	TGCGCCAGCAGCCAAGGCCAGCGGGGGGCCGAGACCCAGTACTTC	CASSQGQRGAETQYF
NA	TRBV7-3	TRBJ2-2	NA	TGTGCCAGCAGCGCGGACATGGGAGGGGAGCTGTTTTTT	CASSADMGGELFF
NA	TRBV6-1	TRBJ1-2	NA	TGTGCCAGCAGTGAGCAAACAGGGCAGGGCTACACCTTC	CASSEQTGQGYTF
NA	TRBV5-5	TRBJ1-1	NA	TGTGCCAGCAGCTTGGTTACGGGGACTGAAGCTTTCTTT	CASSLVTGTEAFF
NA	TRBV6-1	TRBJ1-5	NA	TGTGCCAGCACCGAGATTTATAGCAATCAGCCCCAGCATTTT	CASTEIYSNQPQHF
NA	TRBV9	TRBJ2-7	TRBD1	TGTGCCAGCAGCCGTGGGGGACAGGGACTCTACGAGCAGTACTTC	CASSRGGQGLYEQYF
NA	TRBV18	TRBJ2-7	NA	TGTGCCAGCTCACCACCGCAAGCCTACGAGCAGTACTTC	CASSPPQAYEQYF
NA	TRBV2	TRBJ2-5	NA	TGTGCCAGCTGTCGGGAGAGCCAAGAGACCCAGTACTTC	CASCRESQETQYF
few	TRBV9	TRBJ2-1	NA	TGTGCCAGCAGGCCTAGGGGATTGGAGGGCAATGAGCAGTTCTTC	CASRPRGLEGNEQFF
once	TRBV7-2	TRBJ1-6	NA	TGTGCCAGCAGCTTAGGACAGTTCTCCCACTTT	CASSLGQFSHF